This T cell receptor (beta chain) was sequenced for a study of blood T cell repertoires in COVID-19. Method: immunoSEQ multiplex PCR; TCRdb's copy keeps in-frame clones and lacks some. The sample includes some 180,000 clones, about 85% seen only once; the top ten take about 22%. The germline V gene has CDR1 SGHRS and CDR2 YFSETQ. The V end was cut by 4 bases, the J end by 4 bases, with 14 bases between. The CDR3 spans 14 residues. The chain carries TRBV5-1 and TRBJ1-1; perhaps TRBD1 as D (5 bases). The TCR comes from a man between 60 and 70 years old with active or convalescent COVID-19. The sequencing sample was made of peripheral blood. The CDR3 loop reads CASSLKVGPTEAFF. The CDR3 bases are TGCGCCAGCAGCCTCAAGGTGGGGCCCACTGAAGCTTTCTTT.